The entry below gives a single T cell receptor (beta chain) sequence along with its context. The antigen is unknown. The sample belongs to a study of shared clonotypes between healthy human individuals. Study conclusions and caveats: Sampling covered nothing but blood. Tissue TCR repertoires likely differ from those found in blood. Relative to memory subsets, naive subsets generally showed larger estimated richness.

The assay was immunoSEQ multiplex PCR, and TCRdb's table has in-frame clones only and misses some. The data show roughly 2,500,000 clones, approximately 93% seen once. Memory CD4+ cells were the fraction left after CD45RA+ naive selection. The CDR3 sequence is 14 residues long. The V gene lost 4 bases and the J gene lost 4 bases, with 14 bases spanning the gap. CDR1 is SQVTM and CDR2 is ANQGSEA in the germline V gene. Material for sequencing was naive CD4+ T cells from PBMCs. Regarding subset: CD45RA+ positively selected. The gene calls are TRBV29-1 and TRBJ1-3; D is perhaps TRBD1 (6 bases). This TCR was sampled from a man in his late teens or twenties in good health. Some clones in this sample may be carry-over from other donors' samples. The CDR3 coding sequence is TGCAGCGTTGTTGGGCAGGGGCGCGGAAACACCATATATTTT. Translating gives CSVVGQGRGNTIYF.